What follows describes a single TCR beta chain. Generated by immunoSEQ multiplex PCR, the TCRdb table keeps only in-frame clones and is missing some. The sample includes roughly 70,000 clones, approximately 86% of them seen just once. The CDR3 length is 12 residues. V lost 6 bases and J lost 3, with 9 bases in between. Germline V gene lookup returns CDR1 MNHNY and CDR2 SVGAGI (reference sequence). The data derive from a study of blood T cell repertoires in COVID-19. The specimen was peripheral blood. The chain is built from TRBV6-6 and TRBJ2-7; possible D gene TRBD1, 5 bases. The clonotype comes from a man at least 80 years old with COVID-19, enrolled during active disease. The CDR3 spells CASRGRVYEQYF. In DNA, the CDR3 is TGTGCCAGCAGGGGCAGGGTCTACGAGCAGTACTTC.